The rows below give T cell receptor beta chains drawn from one sample of a study of T cell changes during pregnancy in multiple sclerosis. Libraries were prepared by immunoSEQ multiplex PCR; TCRdb keeps only in-frame clonotypes and omits some of them. Of about 73,000 clones in the sample, 85% to 95% are singletons; the top ten hold roughly 3%. The starting material was peripheral blood, obtained in the third trimester of pregnancy. The receptors here all came from a female donor in good health, enrolled as a control in a pregnancy study. CDR3s include the opening cysteine and the closing phenylalanine or tryptophan. The order of the fields is D gene, V gene, J gene, clone size, CDR3 protein, CDR3 DNA. A D gene is named only where the DNA matches it firmly. Size is omitted from some rows. Given values are once, few, many or a class for expanded clones.

D: NA; V: TRBV7-2; J: TRBJ2-2; size: NA; CDR3: CASSYSQGNGELFF; DNA: TGTGCCAGCAGCTATTCACAGGGTAACGGGGAGCTGTTTTTT
D: NA; V: TRBV11-3; J: TRBJ1-1; size: NA; CDR3: CASSINLMNTEAFF; DNA: TGTGCCAGCAGCATCAACCTAATGAACACTGAAGCTTTCTTT
D: NA; V: TRBV5-6; J: TRBJ1-2; size: NA; CDR3: CASSLKHRVPYGYTF; DNA: TGTGCCAGCAGCTTAAAACACAGGGTCCCCTATGGCTACACCTTC
D: TRBD1; V: TRBV28; J: TRBJ2-7; size: NA; CDR3: CASSPRPGQGLFFEQYF; DNA: TGTGCCAGCAGTCCGCGACCGGGACAGGGGTTGTTTTTCGAGCAGTACTTC
D: TRBD1; V: TRBV7-9; J: TRBJ1-1; size: NA; CDR3: CASRIRDRELNTEAFF; DNA: TGTGCCAGCAGAATCCGGGACAGGGAACTGAACACTGAAGCTTTCTTT
D: TRBD1; V: TRBV4-3; J: TRBJ2-1; size: NA; CDR3: CASSQGTGLNNEQFF; DNA: TGCGCCAGCAGCCAAGGGACAGGGCTAAACAATGAGCAGTTCTTC
D: TRBD1; V: TRBV28; J: TRBJ2-3; size: NA; CDR3: CASMGTGGDRFSTDTQYF; DNA: TGTGCCAGCATGGGGACAGGGGGCGATCGCTTTAGCACAGATACGCAGTATTTT
D: NA; V: TRBV7-6; J: TRBJ1-3; size: NA; CDR3: CASSTGHASSGNTIYF; DNA: TGTGCCAGCAGCACCGGACATGCGAGCTCTGGAAACACCATATATTTT
D: NA; V: TRBV30; J: TRBJ1-5; size: NA; CDR3: CAWSGRNQPQHF; DNA: TGTGCCTGGAGTGGCCGGAATCAGCCCCAGCATTTT
D: NA; V: TRBV4-1; J: TRBJ1-6; size: NA; CDR3: CASSQVLRGRNNSPLHF; DNA: TGCGCCAGCAGCCAAGTTCTCAGGGGAAGGAACAATTCACCCCTCCACTTT
D: TRBD2; V: TRBV7-3; J: TRBJ2-5; size: NA; CDR3: CASSVGLAGGSPETQYF; DNA: TGTGCCAGCAGCGTCGGACTAGCGGGAGGGTCACCAGAGACCCAGTACTTC
D: TRBD2; V: TRBV2; J: TRBJ2-3; size: once; CDR3: CANGPWTSGATDTQYF; DNA: TGTGCCAACGGACCGTGGACTAGCGGGGCCACAGATACGCAGTATTTT
D: NA; V: TRBV5-8; J: TRBJ1-6; size: NA; CDR3: CASSLTGLNSPLHF; DNA: TGTGCCAGCAGCCTAACAGGGCTGAATTCACCCCTCCACTTT
D: NA; V: TRBV6-4; J: TRBJ2-3; size: NA; CDR3: CASSDSQGPADTQYF; DNA: TGTGCCAGCAGTGACTCGCAGGGCCCAGCAGATACGCAGTATTTT
D: TRBD1; V: TRBV19; J: TRBJ1-6; size: few; CDR3: CASSTTGANSPLHF; DNA: TGTGCCAGTAGTACTACAGGGGCCAATTCACCCCTCCACTTT
D: TRBD2; V: TRBV27; J: TRBJ2-5; size: NA; CDR3: CASSTRGGAETQYF; DNA: TGTGCCAGCAGCACTCGCGGGGGGGCCGAGACCCAGTACTTC
D: TRBD1; V: TRBV10-1; J: TRBJ2-3; size: once; CDR3: CASSEGTGVYKDTQYF; DNA: TGCGCCAGCAGTGAAGGGACAGGGGTGTATAAAGATACGCAGTATTTT
D: TRBD2; V: TRBV7-8; J: TRBJ2-7; size: NA; CDR3: CASSLSTSLRFSYEQYF; DNA: TGTGCCAGCAGTCTTTCGACTAGCCTCCGGTTCTCCTACGAGCAGTACTTC
D: NA; V: TRBV13; J: TRBJ2-3; size: NA; CDR3: CASSFYLALHEDTQYF; DNA: TGTGCCAGCAGCTTTTATCTAGCGCTACATGAGGATACGCAGTATTTT
D: NA; V: TRBV30; J: TRBJ1-5; size: once; CDR3: CAWSDRFQPQHF; DNA: TGTGCCTGGAGTGACCGGTTTCAGCCCCAGCATTTT
D: TRBD1; V: TRBV19; J: TRBJ2-7; size: NA; CDR3: CASSIRDRVPYEQYF; DNA: TGTGCCAGTAGTATCCGGGACAGGGTACCCTACGAGCAGTACTTC
D: TRBD1; V: TRBV7-9; J: TRBJ1-1; size: NA; CDR3: CASSSTGALNTEAFF; DNA: TGTGCCAGCAGCTCAACAGGGGCTTTGAACACTGAAGCTTTCTTT
D: TRBD2; V: TRBV27; J: TRBJ2-5; size: NA; CDR3: CASGPGLAGVETQYF; DNA: TGTGCCAGCGGACCCGGACTAGCGGGGGTGGAGACCCAGTACTTC
D: TRBD2; V: TRBV11-3; J: TRBJ2-7; size: NA; CDR3: CASSLSGSPYEQYF; DNA: TGTGCCAGCAGCCTCAGCGGGAGTCCCTACGAGCAGTACTTC
D: NA; V: TRBV28; J: TRBJ1-6; size: NA; CDR3: CASSLLDLSSYNSPLHF; DNA: TGTGCCAGCAGTTTACTGGACTTGAGCTCCTATAATTCACCCCTCCACTTT
D: NA; V: TRBV9; J: TRBJ1-1; size: NA; CDR3: CASSVLQGRNTEAFF; DNA: TGTGCCAGCAGCGTCTTACAGGGAAGAAACACTGAAGCTTTCTTT
D: TRBD1; V: TRBV7-9; J: TRBJ2-5; size: NA; CDR3: CASSLTGKGQETQYF; DNA: TGTGCCAGCAGCTTGACAGGGAAAGGCCAAGAGACCCAGTACTTC
D: NA; V: TRBV19; J: TRBJ2-1; size: NA; CDR3: CASQYGGEQFF; DNA: TGTGCCAGTCAATACGGGGGTGAGCAGTTCTTC
D: NA; V: TRBV15; J: TRBJ1-4; size: NA; CDR3: CATSRGQANNEKLFF; DNA: TGTGCCACCAGCAGAGGACAGGCGAATAATGAAAAACTGTTTTTT
D: TRBD2; V: TRBV6-5; J: TRBJ2-2; size: NA; CDR3: CASSHLAGGNTGELFF; DNA: TGTGCCAGCAGTCACTTAGCGGGGGGGAACACCGGGGAGCTGTTTTTT
D: NA; V: TRBV6-4; J: TRBJ2-1; size: NA; CDR3: CASSAAPDNEQFF; DNA: TGTGCCAGCAGTGCAGCGCCCGACAATGAGCAGTTCTTC
D: NA; V: TRBV13; J: TRBJ2-2; size: NA; CDR3: CASSLRTERFLTGELFF; DNA: TGTGCCAGCAGCTTACGGACAGAGCGATTTCTCACCGGGGAGCTGTTTTTT
D: NA; V: TRBV6-4; J: TRBJ1-6; size: NA; CDR3: CASSGGGLVGSPLHF; DNA: TGTGCCAGCAGTGGGGGGGGGCTCGTCGGTTCACCCCTCCACTTT
D: NA; V: TRBV5-4; J: TRBJ2-1; size: NA; CDR3: CASSLSGLSVVQFF; DNA: TGTGCCAGCAGCTTGTCAGGCCTGTCGGTTGTGCAGTTCTTC
D: NA; V: TRBV6-5; J: TRBJ2-7; size: NA; CDR3: CASSYSPGTYEQYF; DNA: TGTGCCAGCAGTTACTCCCCGGGTACCTACGAGCAGTACTTC
D: NA; V: TRBV5-4; J: TRBJ1-2; size: NA; CDR3: CASSWQGGNGYTF; DNA: TGTGCCAGCAGCTGGCAGGGTGGTAATGGCTACACCTTC
D: TRBD2; V: TRBV4-1; J: TRBJ2-4; size: NA; CDR3: CASSQDGLEGFQYF; DNA: TGCGCCAGCAGCCAAGACGGACTAGAAGGTTTTCAGTACTTC
D: TRBD1; V: TRBV27; J: TRBJ1-2; size: NA; CDR3: CASSFGTGNGYTF; DNA: TGTGCCAGCAGTTTCGGGACAGGGAATGGCTACACCTTC
D: TRBD1; V: TRBV9; J: TRBJ2-7; size: few; CDR3: CASTPGQDSYEQYF; DNA: TGTGCCAGCACCCCGGGACAGGACTCCTACGAGCAGTACTTC
D: NA; V: TRBV5-4; J: TRBJ1-2; size: NA; CDR3: CASSPPNRLNYGYTF; DNA: TGTGCCAGCAGCCCCCCCAATCGGTTAAACTATGGCTACACCTTC
D: TRBD2; V: TRBV6-5; J: TRBJ2-7; size: NA; CDR3: CASSIGLAGPYEQYF; DNA: TGTGCCAGCAGCATCGGACTAGCGGGACCCTACGAGCAGTACTTC
D: TRBD2; V: TRBV9; J: TRBJ2-2; size: NA; CDR3: CASSVGGAGSTTGELFF; DNA: TGTGCCAGCAGCGTAGGGGGAGCGGGAAGTACAACCGGGGAGCTGTTTTTT
D: TRBD2; V: TRBV28; J: TRBJ2-1; size: NA; CDR3: CASSWGTSGVNEQFF; DNA: TGTGCCAGCTCCTGGGGGACTAGCGGGGTCAATGAGCAGTTCTTC
D: TRBD2; V: TRBV4-1; J: TRBJ2-2; size: NA; CDR3: CASSRGLAGANTGELFF; DNA: TGCGCCAGCAGCCGAGGACTAGCGGGGGCTAACACCGGGGAGCTGTTTTTT
D: NA; V: TRBV23-1; J: TRBJ2-3; size: NA; CDR3: CASMYGGSCTDTQYF; DNA: TGCGCCAGCATGTATGGGGGCAGTTGCACAGATACGCAGTATTTT
D: TRBD1; V: TRBV14; J: TRBJ1-4; size: NA; CDR3: CASSPGQVILSTNEKLFF; DNA: TGTGCCAGCAGCCCCGGACAGGTGATACTTTCAACTAATGAAAAACTGTTTTTT
D: NA; V: TRBV18; J: TRBJ2-1; size: NA; CDR3: CASSLRYIEQFF; DNA: TGTGCCAGCTCACTCCGGTATATTGAGCAGTTCTTC
D: TRBD2; V: TRBV7-2; J: TRBJ2-7; size: NA; CDR3: CASSPGLAFTYEQYF; DNA: TGTGCCAGCAGCCCGGGACTAGCTTTTACCTACGAGCAGTACTTC
D: TRBD1; V: TRBV10-2; J: TRBJ2-1; size: NA; CDR3: CASSEGTGSGEQFF; DNA: TGCGCCAGCAGTGAAGGGACAGGGAGCGGCGAGCAGTTCTTC
D: TRBD1; V: TRBV29-1; J: TRBJ1-5; size: NA; CDR3: CSSGLDRGYSNQPQHF; DNA: TGCAGCTCGGGGCTGGACAGGGGCTATAGCAATCAGCCCCAGCATTTT
D: NA; V: TRBV5-1; J: TRBJ2-1; size: NA; CDR3: CASSLSGDNEQFF; DNA: TGCGCCAGCAGCTTATCCGGAGACAATGAGCAGTTCTTC
D: NA; V: TRBV5-1; J: TRBJ2-3; size: NA; CDR3: CASSRQNPTDTQYF; DNA: TGCGCCAGCAGTAGACAGAACCCCACAGATACGCAGTATTTT
D: TRBD2; V: TRBV5-1; J: TRBJ2-1; size: NA; CDR3: CASSLVGGGGASGEQFF; DNA: TGCGCCAGCAGCTTGGTAGGCGGCGGGGGGGCTAGTGGTGAGCAGTTCTTC